Given below is one TCR beta chain in context. Its antigen is unknown. All the people who gave samples were healthy bone marrow donors. This entry comes from a study of cytomegalovirus exposure and HLA in healthy donors. 60 Vbeta and 13 Jbeta primers were used in PCR. In the study's own analysis: As a later analysis found, there were 80 million or so unique TCR beta chains, of which roughly 11 million were shared. TCRdb keeps only in-frame clones here, not all; method: immunoSEQ multiplex PCR. V, J and clone size were drawn from that table, and D and trimming were deduced from the DNA. This table holds some 100,000 clones, around 76% found once. CDR3 size: 13 residues. The germline CDR1 and CDR2 sequences are SEHNR and FQNEAQ (reference sequence). Trimming took 5 bases from V and 1 from J, leaving 8 bases between them. Study outcomes and limitations: When analyzed later, a missense DCLRE1C variant was found to be linked to TCR beta V- and J-gene trimming. Previous analysis showed most TCR beta V segments were productive about 90% or about 30% of the time.

The clonotype comes from a woman aged 40 to 50 in good health and CMV-seropositive. The sample taken for sequencing was PBMCs. The rearrangement uses TRBV7-9 and TRBJ1-1; D is unclear. The CDR3 DNA reads as TGTGCCAGCAGCAGAGAGGGGAACACTGAAGCTTTCTTT. Amino acids: CASSREGNTEAFF.